The 21 T cell receptor beta chains below were found in one sample sequenced in a study of cytomegalovirus exposure and HLA in healthy donors. Amplification used 60 Vbeta primers and 13 Jbeta primers. Method: immunoSEQ multiplex PCR; TCRdb's copy keeps in-frame clones and lacks some. Of more than 140,000 clones listed, 60% to 80% are singletons. The sample consisted of PBMCs. Every receptor here comes from a male donor in good health and CMV-seronegative.

The chain couples TRBV5-4 to TRBJ1-2; D remains unclear. V lost 4 bases and J 0 bases, leaving 16 bases between the germline ends. CDR3 size: 16 residues. Germline V gene data show CDR1 as SGHNT and CDR2 as YYREEE (reference sequence). The CDR3 DNA is TGTGCCAGCAGCCAAAGAGCGGATATAGCTAACTATGGCTACACCTTC. Translation gives CASSQRADIANYGYTF.

The rearrangement links TRBV5-1 to TRBJ1-1; maybe TRBD1 (6 bases). CDR1 and CDR2 from the germline V gene are SGHRS and YFSETQ. This CDR3 comprises 16 residues. V was cut by 0 bases and J by 0 bases, with 12 bases left in between. In nucleotides, the CDR3 is TGCGCCAGCAGCTTGGTGTCAGGGGCATTGAACACTGAAGCTTTCTTT. It specifies CASSLVSGALNTEAFF. Full variable domain (missing parts from reference TRBV5-1 and TRBJ1-1): KAGVTQTPRYLIKTRGQQVTLSCSPISGHRSVSWYQQTPGQGLQFLFEYFSETQRNKGNFPGRFSGRQFSNSRSEMNVSTLELGDSALYLCASSLVSGALNTEAFFGQGTRLTVV.

This clone was picked up a small number of times. The chain employs TRBV29-1 and TRBJ1-1; tentatively, D is TRBD1 (5 bases). The CDR3 totals 14 residues. Germline-derived CDR1 and CDR2 are SQVTM and ANQGSEA. CDR3 nucleotides: TGCACCGTCGGGGAGGGGCCCATGAACACTGAAGCTTTCTTT. Its protein product is CTVGEGPMNTEAFF.

The rearrangement links TRBV11-2 to TRBJ1-3; D is unclear. The CDR3 length is 17 residues. Germline CDR1 SGHAT, CDR2 FQNNGV. V was pared by 5 bases and J by 0 bases, with 17 bases between. CDR3 region: CASSPARGRGSGNTIYF. The DNA of the CDR3 is TGTGCCAGCAGCCCCGCCCGAGGGAGAGGCTCTGGAAACACCATATATTTT.

The gene calls are TRBV4-1 and TRBJ1-1; TRBD1 might be the D (5 bases). The V end was cut by 5 bases, the J end by 1 base, with 14 bases between. The CDR3 covers 15 residues. Germline V gene data show CDR1 as MGHRA and CDR2 as YSYEKL. This chain's CDR3 is CASSSYAGSNTEAFF. As DNA, the CDR3 is TGCGCCAGCAGCTCGTACGCAGGGTCGAACACTGAAGCTTTCTTT.

This clone has a handful of counts. The genes are TRBV2 and TRBJ2-1; tentative D call: TRBD1 (6 bases). V was pared by 3 bases and J by 7 bases, with 16 bases between. The CDR3 is made up of 15 amino acids. Germline V lookup: CDR1 SNHLY, CDR2 FYNNEI. CDR3 in amino acids: CASSEGQGYWNEQFF. Here the CDR3 DNA reads TGTGCCAGCAGTGAGGGGCAGGGGTATTGGAATGAGCAGTTCTTC. The full variable domain, with the rest looked up from reference TRBV2 and TRBJ2-1, is EPEVTQTPSHQVTQMGQEVILRCVPISNHLYFYWYRQILGQKVEFLVSFYNNEISEKSEIFDDQFSVERPDGSNFTLKIRSTKLEDSAMYFCASSEGQGYWNEQFFGPGTRLTVL.

The chain recombines TRBV5-6 with TRBJ1-4; the D gene is possibly TRBD1 (6 bases). V shed 0 bases and J shed 3 bases, with 6 bases lying between them. CDR3 length equals 14 residues. The germline gives CDR1 SGHDT, CDR2 YYEEEE. The CDR3 loop reads CASSLEGANEKLFF. Written as DNA, the CDR3 is TGTGCCAGCAGCTTGGAGGGGGCTAATGAAAAACTGTTTTTT.

V and J are TRBV7-9 and TRBJ1-2; D is ambiguous. V was trimmed by 5 bases and J by 6 bases, leaving 7 bases between them. Per germline, CDR1 SEHNR and CDR2 FQNEAQ (reference sequence). The CDR3 is 11 residues long. The CDR3 region is CASSRFDGYTF. Written as DNA, the CDR3 is TGTGCCAGCAGCCGTTTCGATGGCTACACCTTC.

The DNA of the CDR3 is TGTGCCAGCTCACTCGGGATCTGGTCCTCTGGAAACACCATATATTTT. It translates to CASSLGIWSSGNTIYF. The chain links TRBV18 to TRBJ1-3; D gene uncertain. This CDR3 spans 16 amino acids. V lost 4 bases, J lost 0 bases, and 13 bases lay in between. The germline gives CDR1 KGHSH, CDR2 LQKENI.

This clone has a handful of counts. The rearrangement links TRBV11-1 to TRBJ2-1, with 9 bases aligning to TRBD1. J gave up 12 bases and V 6 bases, and 15 bases lay outside the gene matches. CDR1 and CDR2 (germline): SGHAT, FQDESV (reference sequence). The CDR3 is made up of 15 amino acids. The CDR3 region is CASSPRDRASLGQFF. CDR3 sequence (DNA): TGTGCCAGCAGTCCCCGGGACAGGGCTTCGCTGGGGCAGTTCTTC. The full variable domain, rest sourced from reference TRBV11-1 and TRBJ2-1, is EAEVAQSPRYKITEKSQAVAFWCDPISGHATLYWYRQILGQGPELLVQFQDESVVDDSQLPKDRFSAERLKGVDSTLKIQPAELGDSAMYLCASSPRDRASLGQFFGPGTRLTVL.

The V and J genes are TRBV5-1 and TRBJ1-2, with 9 positions matching TRBD1. The J segment lost 7 bases and the V segment lost 0 bases, leaving 7 bases of the junction unmatched. Germline loops: CDR1 SGHRS, CDR2 YFSETQ. CDR3 length equals 15 residues. The CDR3 sequence: CASSLGTGVVFGYTF. In nucleotides, the CDR3 is TGCGCCAGCAGCTTGGGGACAGGGGTAGTTTTTGGCTACACCTTC.

The chain combines TRBV4-3 with TRBJ2-2, with 10 positions matching TRBD2. Trimming took 1 base from V and 5 from J; bases not matched to a gene: 7. The CDR3 extends over 17 amino acids. The V gene's germline CDR1 is LGHNA and CDR2 YSLEER. The CDR3 loop is CASSQVAERGGTGELFF. The DNA of the CDR3 is TGCGCCAGCAGCCAAGTGGCCGAGCGGGGGGGAACCGGGGAGCTGTTTTTT.

V gene TRBV7-3 combines with J gene TRBJ2-5, with 12 bases matching TRBD2. The J call may be wrong; the DNA end is better matched by TRBJ2-7. The CDR3 contains 21 residues. The V gene's germline CDR1 is SGHTA and CDR2 FQGTGA. The chain's CDR3 is CASSPKPHTSGRSYSSYEQYF. CDR3 coding DNA: TGTGCCAGCAGCCCCAAACCCCACACTAGCGGGAGGTCCTATAGCTCCTACGAGCAGTACTTC.

This chain connects TRBV10-3 to TRBJ2-7, with 11 positions matching TRBD1. After removal of 5 bases from V and 3 bases from J, the junction contained 15 bases not matched to a gene. Germline V CDR1 and CDR2: ENHRY, SYGVKD. The CDR3 has 18 residues. CDR3 in DNA: TGTGCCATCAGTCGATACAACATCAGGGACAGGGGGGGCTACGAGCAGTACTTC. Amino acids: CAISRYNIRDRGGYEQYF.

The chain recombines TRBV30 with TRBJ2-6; tentative D call: TRBD1 (5 bases). Germline CDR1 is GTSNPN and CDR2 is SVGIG (reference sequence). This CDR3 contains 16 residues. The ends were cut back, 3 bases at V and 0 bases at J, with 12 bases in the middle. CDR3 nucleotide sequence: TGTGCCTGGAGAGCAGGGCCAAGCTCTGGGGCCAACGTCCTGACTTTC. The encoded protein is CAWRAGPSSGANVLTF.

This clone has a handful of counts. The rearrangement joins TRBV14 to TRBJ1-2, with TRBD1 matching over 9 bases. The germline V gene encodes CDR1 SGHDN and CDR2 FVKESK. Trimming at V came to 5 bases and at J to 5 bases, leaving 9 bases not matched to a gene. The CDR3 covers 15 residues. The CDR3 loop reads CASSVQGTGYYGYTF. In DNA, the CDR3 is TGTGCCAGCAGCGTACAAGGGACAGGGTATTATGGCTACACCTTC.

V is TRBV19 and J is TRBJ2-2; D may be TRBD1 (6 bases). Trimming cost V 4 bases and J 5 bases, with 11 bases left between them. Looked up from germline, CDR1 is LNHDA and CDR2 is SQIVND (reference sequence). This CDR3 region has 14 residues. The CDR3 spells CASSTQTGTGELFF. The CDR3 DNA is TGTGCCAGTAGTACACAAACAGGGACCGGGGAGCTGTTTTTT.

The rearrangement links TRBV7-9 to TRBJ2-6; D uncertain. The V gene's germline CDR1 is SEHNR and CDR2 FQNEAQ (reference sequence). This CDR3 region has 13 residues. V dropped 7 bases and J dropped 0 bases, with 4 bases sitting between them. CDR3 protein: CASTRSGANVLTF. The CDR3 nucleotides are TGTGCCAGCACCCGCTCTGGGGCCAACGTCCTGACTTTC.

V usage is TRBV2 and J usage is TRBJ1-1, with 7 bases aligning to TRBD1. V lost 10 bases and J lost 0; bases outside the gene matches: 17. CDR1 is SNHLY and CDR2 is FYNNEI in the germline V gene. This CDR3 has 17 amino acids. The CDR3 coding sequence is TGTGCCACTTTGAGCGACAGGGTCCTTTCTATGAACACTGAAGCTTTCTTT. Its protein product is CATLSDRVLSMNTEAFF.

V usage is TRBV14 and J usage is TRBJ2-7, with TRBD2 matching over 11 bases. The CDR3 runs 14 residues. The junction had 8 bases not matched to a gene; V was cut back by 6 bases and J by 7 bases. Germline CDR1 SGHDN, CDR2 FVKESK. The DNA of the CDR3 is TGTGCCAGCAGTCCGGGACTAGCGGTGCGGGAGCAGTACTTC. Its translation: CASSPGLAVREQYF.

The chain joins TRBV21-1 to TRBJ2-7; the table's D call of TRBD1 was not tested on the DNA. TRBV21-1 is flagged as a pseudogene. CDR3 length equals 16 residues. The CDR3 is CASSLHQGAKPYEQYF. The CDR3 nucleotides are TGTGCCAGCAGCCTACACCAGGGGGCAAAACCCTACGAGCAGTACTTC.